The 2 T cell receptor beta chains reported below all come from one sample, sequenced in a study of identical twins. A single record per CDR3 protein comes from TCRdb applying MiXCR to the 5' RACE reads. The sample has some 440,000 distinct CDR3 sequences, approximately 25% seen once; the top ten hold about 2.7%. These data also formed part of another study, on T cells expressing NK-cell markers.

The sequencing sample was made of CD4+ T cells sorted from blood. The receptors originated from a woman aged 18-30 years in good health.

V usage is TRBV11-2 and J usage is TRBJ1-2; TRBD1 agrees at 9 bases. CDR3 size: 16 residues. Germline V gene sequence: CDR1 SGHAT, CDR2 FQNNGV. Germline trimming cut 0 bases from V and 4 bases from J; bases unmatched to any gene: 6. The CDR3 bases are TGTGCCAGCAGCTTAGACTCCGGGACAGGGCCCTATGGCTACACCTTC. It encodes CASSLDSGTGPYGYTF.

This clonotype was counted a few times. CDR3: CASSEIPSGVETQYF. The CDR3 DNA reads as TGTGCCAGCAGTGAAATCCCTAGCGGTGTTGAGACCCAGTACTTC. The chain carries TRBV2 and TRBJ2-5; 7 positions agree with TRBD2. Germline V gene data show CDR1 as SNHLY and CDR2 as FYNNEI. V shed 2 bases and J 5 bases; nucleotides not matched to a gene: 8. The CDR3 extends over 15 amino acids.